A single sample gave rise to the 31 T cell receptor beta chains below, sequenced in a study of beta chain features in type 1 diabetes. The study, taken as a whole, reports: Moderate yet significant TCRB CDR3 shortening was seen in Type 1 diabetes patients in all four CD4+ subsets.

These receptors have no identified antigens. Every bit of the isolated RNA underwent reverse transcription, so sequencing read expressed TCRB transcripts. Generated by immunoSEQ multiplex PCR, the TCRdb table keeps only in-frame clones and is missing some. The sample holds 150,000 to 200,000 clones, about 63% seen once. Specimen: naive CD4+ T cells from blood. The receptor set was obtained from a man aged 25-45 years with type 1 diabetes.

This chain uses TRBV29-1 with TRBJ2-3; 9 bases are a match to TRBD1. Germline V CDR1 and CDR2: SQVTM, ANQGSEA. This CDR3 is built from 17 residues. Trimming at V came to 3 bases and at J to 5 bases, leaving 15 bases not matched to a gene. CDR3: CSVESRGQGALGDTQYF. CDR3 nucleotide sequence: TGCAGCGTTGAGTCTCGGGGACAGGGAGCTTTGGGAGATACGCAGTATTTT.

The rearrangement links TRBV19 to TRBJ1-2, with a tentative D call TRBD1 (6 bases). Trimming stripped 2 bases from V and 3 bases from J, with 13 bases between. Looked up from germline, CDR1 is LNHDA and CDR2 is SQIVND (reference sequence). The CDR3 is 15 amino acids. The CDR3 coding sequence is TGTGCCAGTAGTATATCTGGACAGACCTACTATGGCTACACCTTC. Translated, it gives CASSISGQTYYGYTF.

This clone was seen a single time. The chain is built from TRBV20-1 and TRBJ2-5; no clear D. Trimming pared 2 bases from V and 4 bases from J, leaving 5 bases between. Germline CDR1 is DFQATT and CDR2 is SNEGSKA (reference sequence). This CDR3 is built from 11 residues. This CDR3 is CSARIRETQYF. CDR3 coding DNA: TGCAGTGCTAGAATCCGAGAGACCCAGTACTTC.

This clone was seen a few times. CDR3 region: CAWSVTRTSGYSDTQYF. DNA for the CDR3: TGTGCCTGGAGTGTAACCCGGACTAGCGGATATTCAGATACGCAGTATTTT. The chain has TRBV30 and TRBJ2-3; 10 nucleotides line up with TRBD2. CDR3 length: 17 residues. The trim removed 0 bases at V and 4 bases at J, leaving 10 bases unmatched. Germline CDR1 reads GTSNPN; CDR2 reads SVGIG (reference sequence).

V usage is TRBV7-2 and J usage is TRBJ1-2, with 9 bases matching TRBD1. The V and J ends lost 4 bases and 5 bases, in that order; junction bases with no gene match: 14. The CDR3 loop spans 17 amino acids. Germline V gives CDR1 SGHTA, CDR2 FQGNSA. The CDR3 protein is CASSSLESGQGSYGYTF. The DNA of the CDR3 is TGTGCCAGCAGCTCTCTTGAGTCCGGACAGGGGAGTTATGGCTACACCTTC.

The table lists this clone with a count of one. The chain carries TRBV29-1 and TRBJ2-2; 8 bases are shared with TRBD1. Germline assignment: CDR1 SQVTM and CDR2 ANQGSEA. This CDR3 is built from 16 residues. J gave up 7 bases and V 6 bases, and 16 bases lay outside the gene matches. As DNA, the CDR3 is TGCAGCGTCATTGCCCCCGGACAGGGTGGGATCGGGGAGCTGTTTTTT. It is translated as CSVIAPGQGGIGELFF.

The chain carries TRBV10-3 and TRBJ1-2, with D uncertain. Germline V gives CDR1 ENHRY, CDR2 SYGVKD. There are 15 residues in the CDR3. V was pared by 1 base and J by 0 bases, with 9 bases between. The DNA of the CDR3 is TGTGCCATCAGTGAGTATCAGGAAGCTAACTATGGCTACACCTTC. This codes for CAISEYQEANYGYTF.

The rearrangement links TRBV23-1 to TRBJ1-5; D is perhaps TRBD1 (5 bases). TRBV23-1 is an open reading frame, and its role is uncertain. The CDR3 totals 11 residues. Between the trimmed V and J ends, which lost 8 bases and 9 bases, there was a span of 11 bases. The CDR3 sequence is CASLWTPPQHF. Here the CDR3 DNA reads TGCGCCAGCTTATGGACACCGCCCCAGCATTTT.

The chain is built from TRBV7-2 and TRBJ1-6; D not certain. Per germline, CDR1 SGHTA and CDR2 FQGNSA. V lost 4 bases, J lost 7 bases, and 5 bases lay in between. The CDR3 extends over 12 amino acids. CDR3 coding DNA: TGTGCCAGCAGCTCCTTAAATTCACCCCTCCACTTT. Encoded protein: CASSSLNSPLHF.

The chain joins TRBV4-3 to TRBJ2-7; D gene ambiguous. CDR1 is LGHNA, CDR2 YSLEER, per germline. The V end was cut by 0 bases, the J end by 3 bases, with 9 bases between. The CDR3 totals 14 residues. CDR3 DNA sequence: TGCGCCAGCAGCCAAGAAGTGGCCAGCTACGAGCAGTACTTC. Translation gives CASSQEVASYEQYF.

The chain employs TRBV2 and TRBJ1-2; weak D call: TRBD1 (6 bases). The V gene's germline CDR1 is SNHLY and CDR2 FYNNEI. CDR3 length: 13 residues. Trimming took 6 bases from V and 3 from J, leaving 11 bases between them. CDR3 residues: CASSGGADYGYTF. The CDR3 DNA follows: TGTGCCAGCAGCGGGGGCGCAGACTATGGCTACACCTTC.

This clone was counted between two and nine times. The CDR3 sequence is CASSQAGSQNIQYF. The CDR3 nucleotides read TGTGCCAGCTCACAAGCCGGGAGCCAAAACATTCAGTACTTC. This chain joins TRBV18 and TRBJ2-4; tentatively, D is TRBD2 (6 bases). Per germline, CDR1 KGHSH and CDR2 LQKENI. Trimming stripped 4 bases from V and 5 bases from J, with 12 bases between. The CDR3 totals 14 residues.

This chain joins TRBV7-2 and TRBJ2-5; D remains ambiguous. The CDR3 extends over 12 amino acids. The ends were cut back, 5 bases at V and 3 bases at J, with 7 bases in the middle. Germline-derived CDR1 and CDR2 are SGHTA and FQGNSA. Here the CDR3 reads CASSPTEETQYF. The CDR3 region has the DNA TGTGCCAGCAGCCCGACTGAAGAGACCCAGTACTTC.

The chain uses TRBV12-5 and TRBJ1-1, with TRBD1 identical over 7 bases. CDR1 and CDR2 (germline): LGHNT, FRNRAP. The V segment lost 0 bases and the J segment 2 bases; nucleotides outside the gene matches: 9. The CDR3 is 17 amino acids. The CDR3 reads CASGLVHVQGGNTEAFF. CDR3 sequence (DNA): TGTGCTAGTGGTTTGGTACACGTCCAGGGGGGAAACACTGAAGCTTTCTTT.

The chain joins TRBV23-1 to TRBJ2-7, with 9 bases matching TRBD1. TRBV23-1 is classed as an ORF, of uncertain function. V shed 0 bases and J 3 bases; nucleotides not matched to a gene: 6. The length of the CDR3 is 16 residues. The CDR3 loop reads CASSQSLDRGSYEQYF. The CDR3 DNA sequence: TGCGCCAGCAGTCAATCTCTGGACAGGGGCAGCTACGAGCAGTACTTC.

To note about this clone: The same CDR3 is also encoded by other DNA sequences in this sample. Written as DNA, the CDR3 is TGTGCCAGTAGTATCTACAATGAGCAGTTCTTC. It encodes CASSIYNEQFF. V is TRBV19 and J is TRBJ2-1; D remains unclear. CDR1 and CDR2 (germline): LNHDA, SQIVND (reference sequence). The V and J ends lost 3 bases and 3 bases respectively, with 0 bases between them. CDR3 size: 11 residues.

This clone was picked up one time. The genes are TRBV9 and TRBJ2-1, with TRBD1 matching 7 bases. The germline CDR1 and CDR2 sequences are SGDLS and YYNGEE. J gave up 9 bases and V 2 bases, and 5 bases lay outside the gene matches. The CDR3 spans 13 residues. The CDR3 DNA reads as TGTGCCAGCAGCGTCCTTGACAGGGCTGAGCAGTTCTTC. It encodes CASSVLDRAEQFF.

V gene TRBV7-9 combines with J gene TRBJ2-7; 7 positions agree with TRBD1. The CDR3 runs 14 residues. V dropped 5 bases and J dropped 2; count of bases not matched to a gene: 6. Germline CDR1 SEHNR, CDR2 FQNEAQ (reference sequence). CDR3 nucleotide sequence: TGTGCCAGCAGCGCATCCGGGACAGCCTACGAGCAGTACTTC. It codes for CASSASGTAYEQYF. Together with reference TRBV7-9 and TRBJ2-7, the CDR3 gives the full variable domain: DTGVSQNPRHKITKRGQNVTFRCDPISEHNRLYWYRQTLGQGPEFLTYFQNEAQLEKSRLLSDRFSAERPKGSFSTLEIQRTEQGDSAMYLCASSASGTAYEQYFGPGTRLTVT.

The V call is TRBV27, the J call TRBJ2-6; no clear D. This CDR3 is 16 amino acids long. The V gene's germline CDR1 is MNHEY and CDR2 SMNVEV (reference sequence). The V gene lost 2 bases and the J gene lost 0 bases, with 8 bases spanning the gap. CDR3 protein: CASSLGWGSGANVLTF. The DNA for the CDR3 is TGTGCCAGCAGTTTAGGATGGGGCTCTGGGGCCAACGTCCTGACTTTC.

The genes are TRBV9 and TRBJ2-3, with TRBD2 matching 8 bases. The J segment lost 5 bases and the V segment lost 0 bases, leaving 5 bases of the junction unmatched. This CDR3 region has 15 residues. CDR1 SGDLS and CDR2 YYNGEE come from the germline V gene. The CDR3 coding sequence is TGTGCCAGCAGCGTAGACGGGGGGGCCCGAGATACGCAGTATTTT. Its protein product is CASSVDGGARDTQYF.

The DNA for the CDR3 is TGTGCCAGCAGTGAAACAGGGTTAGGCAATCAGCCCCAGCATTTT. This encodes CASSETGLGNQPQHF. The gene calls are TRBV2 and TRBJ1-5, with a tentative D call TRBD1 (6 bases). Germline V CDR1 and CDR2: SNHLY, FYNNEI. Trimming took off 2 bases at V and 2 bases at J, with 10 bases between the two ends. The CDR3 extends over 15 amino acids.

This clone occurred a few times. CDR3 coding DNA: TGTGCCAGCAGCTTAGCGGGGAATCAGCCCCAGCATTTT. As protein: CASSLAGNQPQHF. The rearrangement uses TRBV13 and TRBJ1-5, with no clear D. The CDR3 is 13 amino acids. CDR1 PRHDT and CDR2 FYEKMQ come from the germline V gene (reference sequence). V lost 1 base and J lost 4, with 5 bases in between.

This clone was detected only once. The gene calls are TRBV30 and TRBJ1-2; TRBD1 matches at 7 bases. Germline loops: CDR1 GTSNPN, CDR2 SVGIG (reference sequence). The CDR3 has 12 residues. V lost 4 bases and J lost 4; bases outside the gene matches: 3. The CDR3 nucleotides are TGTGCCTGGAAAGGACAGGCCTATGGCTACACCTTC. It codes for CAWKGQAYGYTF.

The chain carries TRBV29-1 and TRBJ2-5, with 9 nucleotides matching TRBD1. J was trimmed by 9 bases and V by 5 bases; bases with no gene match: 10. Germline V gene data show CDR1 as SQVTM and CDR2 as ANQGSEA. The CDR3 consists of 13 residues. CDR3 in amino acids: CSVRTGAVEAQYF. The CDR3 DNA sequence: TGCAGCGTTCGGACAGGGGCCGTCGAGGCCCAGTACTTC.

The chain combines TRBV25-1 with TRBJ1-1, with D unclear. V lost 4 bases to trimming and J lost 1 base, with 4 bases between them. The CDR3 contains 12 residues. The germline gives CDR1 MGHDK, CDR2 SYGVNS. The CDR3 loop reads CASSAENTEAFF. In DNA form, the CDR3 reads TGTGCCAGCAGTGCGGAGAACACTGAAGCTTTCTTT.

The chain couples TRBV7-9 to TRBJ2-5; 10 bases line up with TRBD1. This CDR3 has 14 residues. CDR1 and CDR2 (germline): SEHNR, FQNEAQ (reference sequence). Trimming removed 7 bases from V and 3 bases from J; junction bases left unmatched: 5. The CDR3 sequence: CASTFGTGEETQYF. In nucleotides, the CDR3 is TGTGCCAGCACCTTCGGGACAGGGGAAGAGACCCAGTACTTC.

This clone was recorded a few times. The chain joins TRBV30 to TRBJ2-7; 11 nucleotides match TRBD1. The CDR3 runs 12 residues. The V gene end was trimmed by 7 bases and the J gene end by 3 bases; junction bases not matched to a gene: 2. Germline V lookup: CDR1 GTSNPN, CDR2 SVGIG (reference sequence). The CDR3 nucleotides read TGTGCCTCGGGGACAGGGGGCTACGAGCAGTACTTC. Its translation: CASGTGGYEQYF.

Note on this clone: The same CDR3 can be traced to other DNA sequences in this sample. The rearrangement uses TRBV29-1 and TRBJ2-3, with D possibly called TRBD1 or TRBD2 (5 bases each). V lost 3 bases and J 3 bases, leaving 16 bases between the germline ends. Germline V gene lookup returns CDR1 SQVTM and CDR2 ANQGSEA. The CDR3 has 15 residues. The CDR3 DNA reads TGCAGCGTTGAGAGGGGATGGGCTCAGACAGATACGCAGTATTTT. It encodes CSVERGWAQTDTQYF.

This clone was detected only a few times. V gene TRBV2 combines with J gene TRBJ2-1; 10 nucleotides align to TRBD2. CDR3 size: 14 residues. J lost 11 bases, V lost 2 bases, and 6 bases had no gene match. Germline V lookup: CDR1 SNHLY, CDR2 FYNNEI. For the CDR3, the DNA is TGTGCCAGCAGTGAACTTCCTAGCGGGGGAAAGCAGTTCTTC. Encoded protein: CASSELPSGGKQFF. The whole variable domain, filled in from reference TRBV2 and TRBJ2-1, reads EPEVTQTPSHQVTQMGQEVILRCVPISNHLYFYWYRQILGQKVEFLVSFYNNEISEKSEIFDDQFSVERPDGSNFTLKIRSTKLEDSAMYFCASSELPSGGKQFFGPGTRLTVL.

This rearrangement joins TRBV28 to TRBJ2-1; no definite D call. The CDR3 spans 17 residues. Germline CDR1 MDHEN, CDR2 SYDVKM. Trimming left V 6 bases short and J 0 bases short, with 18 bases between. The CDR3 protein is CASSEGFPGRSYNEQFF. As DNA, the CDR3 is TGTGCCAGCAGCGAAGGGTTCCCGGGTCGCTCCTACAATGAGCAGTTCTTC.

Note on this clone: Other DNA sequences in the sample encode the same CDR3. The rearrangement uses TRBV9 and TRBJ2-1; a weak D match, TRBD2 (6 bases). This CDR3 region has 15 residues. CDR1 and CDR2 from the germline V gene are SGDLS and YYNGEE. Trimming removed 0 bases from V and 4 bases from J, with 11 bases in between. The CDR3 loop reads CASSVGDSSYNEQFF. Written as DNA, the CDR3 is TGTGCCAGCAGCGTAGGGGACTCTTCATACAATGAGCAGTTCTTC.